The clone carrying this T cell receptor (beta chain) was picked up many times. The sample originates from a study of human T cells and chemical hapten exposure. Individual cDNA molecules received unique molecular identifiers in the library. TCRdb fed the RACE reads into MiXCR, producing one record per CDR3 protein. The repertoire consists of around 120,000 distinct CDR3 sequences, with approximately 15% occurring once and the leading ten covering around 2.8%. The time point denotes: pre-sensitization, week 0. The treatment was: therapeutic diphenylcyclopropenone sensitization with weekly scalp DPC. The germline V gene encodes CDR1 LGHNA and CDR2 YSLEER. The CDR3 length is 17 residues. The trim removed 1 base at V and 5 bases at J, leaving 10 bases unmatched.

This sequence was found in a woman between 18 and 29 years old with alopecia areata. Some clones in this sample may be carry-over from other donors' samples. The chain recombines TRBV4-3 with TRBJ1-4, with TRBD1 matching over 7 bases. Material: whole blood, obtained in connection with sensitization to the hapten diphenylcyclopropenone (DPC). CDR3 region: CASSQVPGDSVNEKLFF. In DNA form, the CDR3 reads TGCGCCAGCAGCCAAGTCCCCGGGGACAGCGTCAATGAAAAACTGTTTTTT.